This T cell receptor beta chain was identified in a study of T-cell memory formation after mild COVID-19. Study context: There were largely donor-specific TCR clusters.

This clonotype was observed many times. Its antigen is not known. TCRdb re-called the 5' RACE reads through MiXCR, storing one row per CDR3 protein. This table has 450,000 or so distinct CDR3 sequences, nearly 25% appearing once. Overall study results and limits: Pre-infection memory carried some responding clones, suggesting that cross-reactive memory joined. Contracting clones from day 15 to 85 showed balanced CD4/CD8; later expanders favored CD4+. The study found contracting CD4+ clones mainly in CM and EM and contracting CD8+ clones in EMRA.

With 5 bases clipped from V and 6 bases from J, the junction kept 9 bases outside the gene matches. The CDR3 is made up of 16 amino acids. Germline V gene data show CDR1 as SGHTA and CDR2 as FQGNSA. Sequencing was done on a sample of PBMCs or a T cell subset sorted from them (not recorded which). The origin of this receptor is an adult woman who had mild COVID-19 (a few samples of this study predate the infection). Cell type and time point are not known. The chain carries TRBV7-2 and TRBJ2-5; 13 bases are a match to TRBD2. The CDR3 protein is CASSQGTSGNEKTQYF. CDR3 nucleotides: TGTGCCAGCAGCCAAGGGACTAGCGGGAATGAAAAGACCCAGTACTTC.